One and the same sample provided the 3 T cell receptor beta chains below, sequenced in a study of blood T cells in healthy people across ages. PCR was performed a second time for roughly 7 to 12 cycles using a sample-barcoded 5' primer and a J-beta primer mix. One entry per CDR3 protein, called by TCRdb with MiXCR from the 5' RACE reads. The sample has roughly 2 million distinct CDR3 sequences; roughly 50% are singletons. The material sequenced was blood. All receptors come from a middle-aged woman in good health.

This clonotype has more than one count but fewer than ten. CDR3 DNA: TGTGCCAGCAGTGAGATAGCGGGGGGCGACAATGAGCAGTTCTTC. It yields the protein CASSEIAGGDNEQFF. This rearrangement joins TRBV27 to TRBJ2-1; 10 nucleotides match TRBD2. V gave up 5 bases and J gave up 5 bases; unmatched junction bases: 6. The germline gives CDR1 MNHEY, CDR2 SMNVEV (reference sequence). The CDR3 extends over 15 amino acids.

This clonotype has only one observation. V gene TRBV3-1 combines with J gene TRBJ1-2; D is undetermined. The CDR3 covers 18 residues. Germline V gives CDR1 LGHDT, CDR2 YNNKEL (reference sequence). V dropped 0 bases and J dropped 0 bases, with 17 bases sitting between them. The CDR3 is CASSQEVSLEGANYGYTF. CDR3 nucleotide sequence: TGTGCCAGCAGCCAAGAGGTCTCTCTCGAGGGAGCTAACTATGGCTACACCTTC. The variable domain in full, completed from reference TRBV3-1 and TRBJ1-2, reads DTAVSQTPKYLVTQMGNDKSIKCEQNLGHDTMYWYKQDSKKFLKIMFSYNNKELIINETVPNRFSPKSPDKAHLNLHINSLELGDSAVYFCASSQEVSLEGANYGYTFGSGTRLTVV.

V and J are TRBV7-9 and TRBJ2-3, with 8 bases identical to TRBD2. This CDR3 spans 16 amino acids. Germline CDR1 SEHNR, CDR2 FQNEAQ (reference sequence). Losses at the gene ends were 5 bases for V and 6 bases for J; bases not matched to a gene: 13. This CDR3 reads CASSPPAASGGDTQYF. The CDR3 DNA sequence: TGTGCCAGCAGCCCCCCCGCGGCGAGCGGGGGTGATACGCAGTATTTT. The variable domain in full, with the rest retrieved from reference TRBV7-9 and TRBJ2-3, is DTGVSQNPRHKITKRGQNVTFRCDPISEHNRLYWYRQTLGQGPEFLTYFQNEAQLEKSRLLSDRFSAERPKGSFSTLEIQRTEQGDSAMYLCASSPPAASGGDTQYFGPGTRLTVL.